The entry below describes one T cell receptor beta chain. What it binds is not known. The CDR3 end falls 3 residues outside the read, so it is completed with the germline J gene. Germline V gene lookup returns CDR1 SGHRS and CDR2 YFSETQ. J lost 3 bases, V lost 4 bases, and 9 bases had no gene match. This CDR3 has 17 amino acids. The protocol was immunoSEQ multiplex PCR, while the TCRdb copy is restricted to in-frame clones and leaves out a portion. The table for this sample gives fewer than 30,000 clones. These data come from a study of T cells in women clearing cervical HPV infection. For the study at large: Women with histologically confirmed HPV16-related CIN3 or worse, 2 with invasive cancer, served as cases. Study outcomes and limitations: A classifier using richness and V gene abundances reached an AUC of roughly 0.8.

Material for sequencing was blood buffy coat. This TCR was recovered from a woman between 18 and 70 years old with a cervical HPV16 infection that either progressed to CIN3+ or cleared (not recorded which). The genes are TRBV5-1 and TRBJ2-2, with 10 bases aligning to TRBD2. The CDR3 here is CASSPPQAGGDTGELFF. The sequenced part of the CDR3 DNA is TGCGCCAGCAGCCCACCGCAAGCGGGAGGGGACACCGGGGAG.